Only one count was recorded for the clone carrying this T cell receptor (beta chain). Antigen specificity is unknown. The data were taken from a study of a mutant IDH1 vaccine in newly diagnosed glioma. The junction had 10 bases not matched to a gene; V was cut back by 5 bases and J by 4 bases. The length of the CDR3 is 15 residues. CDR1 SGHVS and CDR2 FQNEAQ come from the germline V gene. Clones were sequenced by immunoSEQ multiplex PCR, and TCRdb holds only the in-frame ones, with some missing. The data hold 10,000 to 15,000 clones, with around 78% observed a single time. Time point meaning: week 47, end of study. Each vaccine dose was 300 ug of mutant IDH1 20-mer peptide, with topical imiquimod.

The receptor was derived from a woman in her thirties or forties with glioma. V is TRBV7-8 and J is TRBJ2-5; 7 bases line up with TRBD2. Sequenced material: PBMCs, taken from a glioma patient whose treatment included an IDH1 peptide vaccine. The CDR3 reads CASSPYGGDRETQYF. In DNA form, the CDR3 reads TGTGCCAGCAGCCCCTATGGGGGGGACCGAGAGACCCAGTACTTC.